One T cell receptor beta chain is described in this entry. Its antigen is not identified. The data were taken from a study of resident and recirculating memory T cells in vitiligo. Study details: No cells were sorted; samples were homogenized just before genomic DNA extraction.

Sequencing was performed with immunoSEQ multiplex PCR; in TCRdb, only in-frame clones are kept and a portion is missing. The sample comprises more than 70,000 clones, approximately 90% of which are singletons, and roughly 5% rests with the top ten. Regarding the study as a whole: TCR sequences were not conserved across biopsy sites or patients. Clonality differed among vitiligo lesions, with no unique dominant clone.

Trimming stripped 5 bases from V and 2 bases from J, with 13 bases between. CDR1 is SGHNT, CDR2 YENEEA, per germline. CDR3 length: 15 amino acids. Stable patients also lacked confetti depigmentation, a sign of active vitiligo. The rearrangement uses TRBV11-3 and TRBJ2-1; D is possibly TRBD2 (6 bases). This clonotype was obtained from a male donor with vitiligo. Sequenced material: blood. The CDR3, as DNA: TGTGCCAGCAGCCCACGGGGAGGCCCCTACAATGAGCAGTTCTTC. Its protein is CASSPRGGPYNEQFF.